Below, 16 T cell receptor beta chains from the same sample are listed, as sequenced in a study of blood T cell repertoires in COVID-19. Profiling relied on immunoSEQ multiplex PCR, and the TCRdb table lists in-frame clones only, not all of them. The table lists approximately 140,000 clones, 85% to 90% of them singletons. The material sequenced was peripheral blood. All receptors derive from a man over 45 with active or convalescent COVID-19.

The chain uses TRBV2 and TRBJ1-3; no firm D call. The CDR3 runs to 16 residues. Germline CDR1 reads SNHLY; CDR2 reads FYNNEI. The V gene lost 6 bases and the J gene lost 0 bases, with 15 bases spanning the gap. This CDR3 reads CASSPSGSRSGNTIYF. CDR3 DNA sequence: TGTGCCAGCAGCCCCTCCGGGTCCCGCTCTGGAAACACCATATATTTT.

The chain uses TRBV6-5 and TRBJ2-1, with D possibly TRBD2 on 5 matching bases. Trimming pared 5 bases from V and 4 bases from J, leaving 15 bases between. The CDR3 extends over 15 amino acids. CDR1 is MNHEY and CDR2 is SVGAGI in the germline V gene. The CDR3: CASSPRTPAYNEQFF. The CDR3 bases are TGTGCCAGCAGTCCACGGACTCCTGCTTACAATGAGCAGTTCTTC.

V is TRBV23-1 and J is TRBJ2-1; D is uncertain. TRBV23-1 carries the ORF label, with uncertain function. CDR3 size: 19 residues. V dropped 0 bases and J dropped 0 bases, with 18 bases sitting between them. The DNA of the CDR3 is TGCGCCAGCAGTCAATCGATGGCGGTTACTAAACGCTCCTACAATGAGCAGTTCTTC. Amino acids: CASSQSMAVTKRSYNEQFF.

V gene TRBV28 combines with J gene TRBJ2-7; D remains unclear. The CDR3 contains 12 residues. The V end was cut by 8 bases, the J end by 1 base, with 9 bases between. Germline-derived CDR1 and CDR2 are MDHEN and SYDVKM. The CDR3 nucleotides are TGTGCCAGCGGAGAGTTTTCCTACGAGCAGTACTTC. Translation: CASGEFSYEQYF.

This chain links TRBV29-1 with TRBJ2-5; D is possibly TRBD2 (7 bases). Deletions cut 6 bases from V and 6 bases from J, with 11 bases between. Germline V gene sequence: CDR1 SQVTM, CDR2 ANQGSEA. The CDR3 length is 11 residues. This CDR3 is CSVGGAKTQYF. The DNA for the CDR3 is TGCAGCGTGGGGGGGGCGAAGACCCAGTACTTC.

The chain links TRBV7-3 to TRBJ1-1; D perhaps matches TRBD1 (5 bases). The CDR3 is 13 residues long. The V end lost 5 bases, the J end lost 4 bases, and 11 bases lay between the germline ends. Germline loops: CDR1 SGHTA, CDR2 FQGTGA. The CDR3 protein is CASSPQGPTEAFF. The CDR3 DNA follows: TGTGCCAGCAGCCCGCAGGGCCCCACTGAAGCTTTCTTT.

The chain has TRBV24-1 and TRBJ1-5, with D perhaps TRBD1 (6 bases). Trimming pared 4 bases from V and 2 bases from J, leaving 11 bases between. The CDR3 spans 15 residues. Germline-derived CDR1 and CDR2 are KGHDR and SFDVKD. CDR3 protein: CATSDSGVGNQPQHF. CDR3 in DNA: TGTGCCACCAGTGACTCAGGGGTCGGCAATCAGCCCCAGCATTTT.

The J gene is TRBJ1-5, the V gene TRBV7-8; 9 nucleotides agree with TRBD1. Germline V gene lookup returns CDR1 SGHVS and CDR2 FQNEAQ. V gave up 3 bases and J gave up 0 bases; unmatched junction bases: 9. This CDR3 spans 18 amino acids. The CDR3 DNA follows: TGTGCCAGCAGCTTTTCGGGACAGGGTCTTTTTAGCAATCAGCCCCAGCATTTT. Protein product: CASSFSGQGLFSNQPQHF.

J is TRBJ2-7 and V is TRBV2; D unresolved. Trimming removed 0 bases from V and 12 bases from J, with 12 bases in between. CDR3 length: 12 amino acids. The germline V gene encodes CDR1 SNHLY and CDR2 FYNNEI. The CDR3 nucleotides read TGTGCCAGCAGTGAAGCCGGTTCAATAGTGTACTTC. Translating it yields CASSEAGSIVYF.

V is TRBV4-2 and J is TRBJ2-7; 8 nucleotides agree with TRBD2. Germline assignment: CDR1 LGHNA and CDR2 YNFKEQ. The CDR3 is made up of 15 amino acids. V shed 0 bases and J 0 bases; nucleotides not matched to a gene: 1. The CDR3 sequence: CASSQDLAGSYEQYF. CDR3 sequence (DNA): TGTGCCAGCAGCCAAGACCTAGCGGGCTCCTACGAGCAGTACTTC.

The chain joins TRBV6-2 or TRBV6-3 to TRBJ2-7; perhaps TRBD2 as D (6 bases). Trimming removed 0 bases from V and 6 bases from J, with 12 bases in between. CDR1 and CDR2 from the germline V gene are MNHEY and SVGEGT. The CDR3 is 14 amino acids. In nucleotides, the CDR3 is TGTGCCAGCAGTTACTCCGGACTACCCGGCGAGCAGTACTTC. Protein product: CASSYSGLPGEQYF.

The chain combines TRBV7-9 with TRBJ1-2; 8 positions agree with TRBD1. Germline values: CDR1 SEHNR, CDR2 FQNEAQ (reference sequence). This CDR3 has 14 amino acids. Unmatched junction bases numbered 4, after V lost 3 bases and J lost 4 bases. CDR3 protein: CASSLDREGYGYTF. The CDR3 DNA reads as TGTGCCAGCAGCTTGGACAGGGAGGGCTATGGCTACACCTTC.

V is TRBV2 and J is TRBJ1-2; 7 bases fit TRBD1. CDR3 length equals 15 residues. Germline V gene lookup returns CDR1 SNHLY and CDR2 FYNNEI. Trimming at V came to 2 bases and at J to 8 bases, leaving 11 bases not matched to a gene. The CDR3: CASSELGGALEGYTF. CDR3 in DNA: TGTGCCAGCAGTGAATTAGGGGGCGCGTTAGAGGGCTACACCTTC.

The chain recombines TRBV18 with TRBJ1-5; D is perhaps TRBD1 (6 bases). CDR1 and CDR2 from the germline V gene are KGHSH and LQKENI. CDR3 size: 13 residues. The V end was cut by 5 bases, the J end by 9 bases, with 14 bases between. The CDR3 nucleotides are TGTGCCAGCTCATCGGGGACACCTGGGCCCCAGCATTTT. Residues: CASSSGTPGPQHF.

V and J are TRBV18 and TRBJ1-1; the D gene is possibly TRBD1 (6 bases). From germline, CDR1 is KGHSH and CDR2 LQKENI. The CDR3 sequence is 16 residues long. Trimming stripped 5 bases from V and 2 bases from J, with 18 bases between. CDR3: CASSGQIRSSNTEAFF. The CDR3 DNA reads TGTGCCAGCTCAGGACAGATCCGTTCCTCAAACACTGAAGCTTTCTTT. Variable domain in full (rest from reference TRBV18 and TRBJ1-1): NAGVMQNPRHLVRRRGQEARLRCSPMKGHSHVYWYRQLPEEGLKFMVYLQKENIIDESGMPKERFSAEFPKEGPSILRIQQVVRGDSAAYFCASSGQIRSSNTEAFFGQGTRLTVV.

The chain carries TRBV4-1 and TRBJ1-5; a possible D gene is TRBD1 (6 bases). Germline CDR1 and CDR2: MGHRA and YSYEKL. Trimming pared 4 bases from V and 5 bases from J, leaving 12 bases between. The CDR3 sequence is 14 residues long. The CDR3 DNA follows: TGCGCCAGCAGCCCCCACACAGGGTATCAGCCCCAGCATTTT. It encodes CASSPHTGYQPQHF.